This T cell receptor beta chain stems from a study of shared clonotypes between healthy human individuals. An even split of each subset's genomic DNA across several immunoSEQ plates was performed. The data were produced by immunoSEQ multiplex PCR, yet TCRdb's version contains in-frame clones alone and is incomplete. Of hundreds of thousands of clones in the sample, approximately 79% were seen once. The sample holds a few counts of this clone. CDR1 and CDR2 (germline): LNHDA, SQIVND (reference sequence). V was pared by 4 bases and J by 7 bases, with 6 bases of the junction left unmatched. This CDR3 region has 14 residues.

The J gene is TRBJ2-2, the V gene TRBV19, with TRBD1 matching 7 bases. The sequence was obtained from a woman aged 25-40 years in good health. Sequences were obtained from memory CD4+ T cells sorted from blood. Specified subset: CD45RA-negative fraction. CDR3 region: CASSTTGIVGELFF. CDR3 bases: TGTGCCAGTAGTACGACAGGGATAGTCGGGGAGCTGTTTTTT.